The 9 T cell receptor beta chains given below trace back to one sample, sequenced in a study of blood T cell repertoires in COVID-19. Libraries were prepared by immunoSEQ multiplex PCR; TCRdb keeps only in-frame clonotypes and omits some of them. The table records approximately 390,000 clones, approximately 89% of them present only once. The sequencing input was peripheral blood. All receptors derive from a woman in her fifties or sixties with COVID-19, enrolled during active disease.

The gene calls are TRBV20-1 and TRBJ1-2, with a tentative D call TRBD1 (5 bases). The CDR3 is made up of 15 amino acids. Trimming took off 3 bases at V and 4 bases at J, with 18 bases between the two ends. Germline V CDR1 and CDR2: DFQATT, SNEGSKA (reference sequence). The CDR3 DNA reads as TGCAGTGCTAGTCCCGTCAGGGTTGTAGGCTATGGCTACACCTTC. Translated, it gives CSASPVRVVGYGYTF.

This clone was seen only once. The V and J genes are TRBV10-1 and TRBJ2-4; D is undetermined. The CDR3 totals 9 residues. V lost 4 bases and J 11 bases, leaving 3 bases between the germline ends. Germline V CDR1 and CDR2: WNHNN, SYGVQD (reference sequence). CDR3 DNA: TGCGCCAGCAGTGGCGTTCAGTACTTC. It encodes CASSGVQYF.

This clone was counted between two and nine times. V usage is TRBV2 and J usage is TRBJ1-6; perhaps TRBD1 as D (6 bases). V was clipped by 3 bases and J by 9 bases, with 18 bases between them. The CDR3 extends over 16 amino acids. Germline assignment: CDR1 SNHLY and CDR2 FYNNEI. Here the CDR3 DNA reads TGTGCCAGCAGTGACACCCCCCCAGGGGTGTTTTCACCCCTCCACTTT. Translated: CASSDTPPGVFSPLHF.

The chain joins TRBV2 to TRBJ2-2, with no clear D. This CDR3 spans 13 amino acids. V was clipped by 5 bases and J by 8 bases, with 12 bases between them. Per the germline V gene, CDR1 is SNHLY and CDR2 is FYNNEI. The CDR3, as DNA: TGTGCCAGCAGTCGTGAGTTTTGGGGGGAGCTGTTTTTT. It translates to CASSREFWGELFF.

This rearrangement joins TRBV12-3 or TRBV12-4 to TRBJ1-5; D gene uncertain. Between the trimmed V and J ends, which lost 8 bases and 3 bases, there was a span of 11 bases. This CDR3 has 13 amino acids. In DNA form, the CDR3 reads TGTGCCAGCGGAGGGCGGTCCAATCAGCCCCAGCATTTT. Protein sequence: CASGGRSNQPQHF.

The chain couples TRBV4-1 to TRBJ2-1; TRBD1 agrees at 7 bases. The CDR3 runs to 14 residues. Trimming removed 4 bases from V and 2 bases from J; junction bases left unmatched: 2. CDR1 is MGHRA, CDR2 YSYEKL, per germline. The CDR3 DNA follows: TGCGCCAGCAGCCGGGACAGCGCCTACAATGAGCAGTTCTTC. Translated: CASSRDSAYNEQFF.

This chain links TRBV30 with TRBJ1-1; tentative D call: TRBD1 (6 bases). Germline loops: CDR1 GTSNPN, CDR2 SVGIG (reference sequence). The germline V and J ends were trimmed by 5 bases and 4 bases, with 17 bases remaining between them. CDR3 length: 14 residues. The CDR3 loop reads CAWDIIQGATEAFF. The CDR3 bases are TGTGCCTGGGACATCATACAGGGTGCCACTGAAGCTTTCTTT.

The gene calls are TRBV5-1 and TRBJ1-2, with D maybe TRBD1 (5 bases). CDR3 size: 14 residues. Germline CDR1 and CDR2: SGHRS and YFSETQ. The V end lost 3 bases, the J end lost 4 bases, and 13 bases lay between the germline ends. CDR3 in amino acids: CASSYGGNGYGYTF. CDR3 sequence (DNA): TGCGCCAGCAGCTACGGGGGTAACGGCTATGGCTACACCTTC.

V gene TRBV30 combines with J gene TRBJ2-5, with D uncertain. The length of the CDR3 is 14 residues. Trimming removed 2 bases at V and 2 bases at J, with 12 bases between. Germline V gives CDR1 GTSNPN, CDR2 SVGIG (reference sequence). The CDR3 nucleotides are TGTGCCTGGAGTCCCACTAACCTGCAAGAGACCCAGTACTTC. Amino acids: CAWSPTNLQETQYF.